Shown below are 23 T cell receptor beta chains from a single sample sequenced in a study of OX40 agonist ivuxolimab in advanced cancers. Method: immunoSEQ multiplex PCR; TCRdb's copy keeps in-frame clones and lacks some. Among about 73,000 clones listed, approximately 89% were seen once. Sample: CD4+ or CD8+ T cells sorted from blood, taken in a trial of the OX40 agonist ivuxolimab. All receptors derive from an adult with an advanced solid tumor such as melanoma, head and neck, liver or kidney cancer.

This chain links TRBV5-1 with TRBJ2-5; TRBD2 is a possible D gene (6 bases). This CDR3 is built from 13 residues. From germline, CDR1 is SGHRS and CDR2 YFSETQ. Between the trimmed V and J ends, which lost 4 bases and 2 bases, there was a span of 9 bases. The CDR3 here is CASSPGTQETQYF. The CDR3 DNA reads as TGCGCCAGCAGCCCGGGGACTCAAGAGACCCAGTACTTC.

The chain uses TRBV5-1 and TRBJ1-2; D is unresolved. The V end was cut by 9 bases, the J end by 4 bases, with 19 bases between. The CDR3 extends over 14 amino acids. Germline lookup yields CDR1 SGHRS and CDR2 YFSETQ. CDR3 sequence: CATRPEEISYGYTF. The CDR3, as DNA: TGCGCCACCCGGCCCGAGGAGATTTCCTATGGCTACACCTTC.

V and J are TRBV30 and TRBJ2-1; 8 nucleotides line up with TRBD1. This CDR3 is 14 amino acids long. CDR1 is GTSNPN, CDR2 SVGIG, per germline (reference sequence). V shed 4 bases, J shed 4 bases, and the junction held 6 bases outside the gene matches. CDR3 sequence (DNA): TGTGCCTGGATAGACAGGGGCCGGTACAATGAGCAGTTCTTC. This codes for CAWIDRGRYNEQFF. The variable domain in full, completed from reference TRBV30 and TRBJ2-1, reads SQTIHQWPATLVQPVGSPLSLECTVEGTSNPNLYWYRQAAGRGLQLLFYSVGIGQISSEVPQNLSASRPQDRQFILSSKKLLLSDSGFYLCAWIDRGRYNEQFFGPGTRLTVL.

This chain joins TRBV5-1 and TRBJ2-3; the match to TRBD1 covers 10 bases. This CDR3 comprises 19 residues. Germline CDR1 reads SGHRS; CDR2 reads YFSETQ. Trimming cost V 4 bases and J 5 bases; bases outside gene matches: 19. The CDR3 region is CASSPKGLKDRGFIDTQYF. As DNA, the CDR3 is TGCGCCAGCAGCCCCAAGGGACTAAAGGACAGGGGGTTTATAGATACGCAGTATTTT.

This clone was seen just once. V usage is TRBV9 and J usage is TRBJ1-5, with 8 bases identical to TRBD1. The V segment lost 4 bases and the J segment 0 bases; nucleotides outside the gene matches: 6. Germline CDR1 SGDLS, CDR2 YYNGEE. This CDR3 has 16 residues. CDR3: CASSPGQGDSNQPQHF. CDR3 nucleotides: TGTGCCAGCAGCCCCGGACAGGGTGATAGCAATCAGCCCCAGCATTTT.

The chain links TRBV29-1 to TRBJ2-7; TRBD1 matches at 9 bases. Trimming at V came to 4 bases and at J to 7 bases, leaving 8 bases not matched to a gene. The CDR3 is 13 residues long. Germline-derived CDR1 and CDR2 are SQVTM and ANQGSEA. The CDR3 here is CSVGGQGLREQYF. The CDR3 DNA is TGCAGCGTTGGGGGACAGGGCCTCCGGGAGCAGTACTTC.

This clone came up once. The chain links TRBV5-6 to TRBJ2-5, with a weak D call TRBD2 (6 bases). The CDR3 loop spans 15 amino acids. The V end was cut by 1 base, the J end by 1 base, with 11 bases between. Germline V gives CDR1 SGHDT, CDR2 YYEEEE. Here the CDR3 DNA reads TGTGCCAGCAGCTTGCTTAGCGGAAGCCAAGAGACCCAGTACTTC. Amino acid sequence: CASSLLSGSQETQYF.

V usage is TRBV2 and J usage is TRBJ1-2, with D uncertain. Deletions cut 11 bases from V and 4 bases from J, with 14 bases between. Germline V gene lookup returns CDR1 SNHLY and CDR2 FYNNEI. The length of the CDR3 is 12 residues. CDR3 bases: TGTGCCGGGTCAAGGTGGGGCTATGGCTACACCTTC. Translating gives CAGSRWGYGYTF.

The J gene is TRBJ1-1, the V gene TRBV20-1, with D maybe TRBD1 (6 bases). Germline V gene data show CDR1 as DFQATT and CDR2 as SNEGSKA (reference sequence). The germline V and J ends were trimmed by 4 bases and 6 bases, with 9 bases remaining between them. CDR3 length: 11 residues. CDR3 region: CSANRESEAFF. In DNA, the CDR3 is TGCAGTGCTAACAGGGAATCTGAAGCTTTCTTT.

V gene TRBV6-5 combines with J gene TRBJ1-2; perhaps TRBD1 as D (5 bases). This CDR3 region has 15 residues. Germline CDR1 and CDR2: MNHEY and SVGAGI. V was clipped by 0 bases and J by 6 bases, with 14 bases between them. The CDR3 region is CASSYSYGGDDGYTF. For the CDR3, the DNA is TGTGCCAGCAGTTACTCCTACGGGGGAGACGATGGCTACACCTTC.

The chain couples TRBV30 to TRBJ1-4; D remains unclear. The V and J ends lost 2 bases and 2 bases respectively, with 12 bases between them. In germline, CDR1 is GTSNPN, CDR2 SVGIG (reference sequence). The CDR3 spans 15 residues. CDR3 nucleotides: TGTGCCTGGAGTCCCTTAAGGAAGACTAATGAAAAACTGTTTTTT. Its protein product is CAWSPLRKTNEKLFF. The full variable domain, with the rest looked up from reference TRBV30 and TRBJ1-4, is SQTIHQWPATLVQPVGSPLSLECTVEGTSNPNLYWYRQAAGRGLQLLFYSVGIGQISSEVPQNLSASRPQDRQFILSSKKLLLSDSGFYLCAWSPLRKTNEKLFFGSGTQLSVL.

This chain joins TRBV21-1 and TRBJ2-7; the listed D gene, TRBD1, was not tested against the DNA. TRBV21-1 is termed a pseudogene. The CDR3 length is 13 residues. This CDR3 reads CASSKNRTYEQYF. The CDR3 nucleotides read TGTGCCAGCAGCAAAAACAGAACCTACGAGCAGTACTTC.

The rearrangement links TRBV4-3 to TRBJ2-7, with 7 bases lining up with TRBD1. V gave up 1 base and J gave up 2 bases; unmatched junction bases: 11. This CDR3 comprises 17 residues. Germline CDR1 LGHNA, CDR2 YSLEER. The CDR3 here is CASSQVLGLDRPYEQYF. The CDR3 nucleotides are TGCGCCAGCAGCCAAGTCTTGGGATTGGACAGGCCCTACGAGCAGTACTTC.

The chain couples TRBV18 to TRBJ2-3; maybe TRBD2 (5 bases). This CDR3 region has 14 residues. Germline CDR1 KGHSH, CDR2 LQKENI. Trimming left V 3 bases short and J 6 bases short, with 13 bases between. The CDR3 loop reads CASSPPAASDTQYF. CDR3 DNA: TGTGCCAGCTCACCCCCAGCGGCCAGCGATACGCAGTATTTT.

This clone rates as medium-sized. The V call is TRBV11-2, the J call TRBJ2-7, with unresolved D. Deletions cut 2 bases from V and 2 bases from J, with 4 bases between. This CDR3 is 12 amino acids long. The germline V gene encodes CDR1 SGHAT and CDR2 FQNNGV. DNA for the CDR3: TGTGCCAGCAGCTTATTCACCTACGAGCAGTACTTC. This gives the protein CASSLFTYEQYF. Full variable domain (rest looked up from reference TRBV11-2 and TRBJ2-7): EAGVAQSPRYKIIEKRQSVAFWCNPISGHATLYWYQQILGQGPKLLIQFQNNGVVDDSQLPKDRFSAERLKGVDSTLKIQPAKLEDSAVYLCASSLFTYEQYFGPGTRLTVT.

The CDR3 here is CASSLRAGGPDEQYF. In DNA, the CDR3 is TGTGCCAGCAGCTTAAGAGCGGGAGGTCCCGACGAGCAGTACTTC. This chain connects TRBV7-2 to TRBJ2-7; 9 nucleotides align to TRBD2. This CDR3 has 15 amino acids. The trim removed 2 bases at V and 5 bases at J, leaving 7 bases unmatched. The V gene's germline CDR1 is SGHTA and CDR2 FQGNSA.

The rearrangement uses TRBV5-1 and TRBJ1-1; D gene unclear. The CDR3 consists of 13 residues. Trimming removed 0 bases from V and 7 bases from J, with 10 bases in between. Germline V gene sequence: CDR1 SGHRS, CDR2 YFSETQ. The CDR3 is CASSLAGFREAFF. The CDR3 nucleotides are TGCGCCAGCAGCTTGGCCGGATTCCGTGAAGCTTTCTTT.

Only one count was recorded for this clone. The chain carries TRBV19 and TRBJ1-1; no clear D. The V and J ends lost 2 bases and 5 bases respectively, with 12 bases between them. The CDR3 length is 14 residues. CDR1 is LNHDA and CDR2 is SQIVND in the germline V gene (reference sequence). CDR3: CASSIPGRRTEAFF. In DNA, the CDR3 is TGTGCCAGTAGTATACCGGGGAGGAGAACTGAAGCTTTCTTT.

This clone was picked up a small number of times. The gene calls are TRBV28 and TRBJ1-1; the match to TRBD1 covers 9 bases. This CDR3 is built from 20 residues. The junction had 25 bases not matched to a gene; V was cut back by 3 bases and J by 8 bases. Germline CDR1 MDHEN, CDR2 SYDVKM. CDR3 loop: CASSFATGGLGHFPRGEAFF. CDR3 bases: TGTGCCAGCAGTTTCGCGACAGGGGGGTTAGGACACTTCCCCCGCGGGGAAGCTTTCTTT.

The chain recombines TRBV20-1 with TRBJ1-1, with D hard to call. The CDR3 runs 11 residues. With 7 bases removed from V and 4 bases from J, the gap between germline ends came to 10 bases. Per the germline V gene, CDR1 is DFQATT and CDR2 is SNEGSKA (reference sequence). DNA for the CDR3: TGCAGTGTTCTGGTGAGCACTGAAGCTTTCTTT. It yields the protein CSVLVSTEAFF.

The J gene is TRBJ1-5, the V gene TRBV18, with a tentative D call TRBD1 (6 bases). The length of the CDR3 is 14 residues. Trimming took 4 bases from V and 4 from J, leaving 11 bases between them. Germline CDR1 reads KGHSH; CDR2 reads LQKENI. The CDR3 here is CASSRLGGNQPQHF. Here the CDR3 DNA reads TGTGCCAGCTCACGGTTAGGGGGAAATCAGCCCCAGCATTTT.

This clone was counted only a few times. CDR3 DNA sequence: TGTGCCAGCAGCAAGGACAGGGCGGCCTACGAGCAGTACTTC. Protein: CASSKDRAAYEQYF. The V gene is TRBV7-3, the J gene TRBJ2-7; TRBD1 agrees at 8 bases. The CDR3 is 14 amino acids. V lost 5 bases and J lost 2; bases outside the gene matches: 5. CDR1 SGHTA and CDR2 FQGTGA come from the germline V gene.

The gene calls are TRBV30 and TRBJ2-7; 7 positions agree with TRBD1. V was clipped by 2 bases and J by 3 bases; unmatched bases: 4. The germline V gene has CDR1 GTSNPN and CDR2 SVGIG (reference sequence). The CDR3 has 13 residues. The CDR3: CAWSRQGGYEQYF. The CDR3 nucleotides are TGTGCCTGGAGTCGACAGGGCGGCTACGAGCAGTACTTC.